Below, 19 T cell receptor beta chains from the same sample are listed, as sequenced in a study of blood T cell repertoires in COVID-19. The data were produced by immunoSEQ multiplex PCR, yet TCRdb's version contains in-frame clones alone and is incomplete. The sample holds some 310,000 clones, about 90% seen once. Sequenced material: peripheral blood. These receptors were collected from a middle-aged woman with COVID-19, enrolled during active disease.

V is TRBV19 and J is TRBJ2-7, with D perhaps matching TRBD1 (6 bases). The CDR3 is made up of 15 amino acids. V lost 4 bases and J lost 0, with 13 bases in between. Germline V lookup: CDR1 LNHDA, CDR2 SQIVND (reference sequence). CDR3 bases: TGTGCCAGTAGTACCCGGACAGCGAGCTCCTACGAGCAGTACTTC. It codes for CASSTRTASSYEQYF.

CDR3 sequence: CASSLAPTAPLHF. The DNA of the CDR3 is TGTGCCAGCAGCTTAGCCCCAACAGCTCCCCTCCACTTT. V usage is TRBV7-9 and J usage is TRBJ1-6, with D unclear. Per the germline V gene, CDR1 is SEHNR and CDR2 is FQNEAQ (reference sequence). V dropped 0 bases and J dropped 13 bases, with 10 bases sitting between them. CDR3 length: 13 amino acids. Based on the CDR3 plus reference TRBV7-9 and TRBJ1-6, the full variable domain is DTGVSQNPRHKITKRGQNVTFRCDPISEHNRLYWYRQTLGQGPEFLTYFQNEAQLEKSRLLSDRFSAERPKGSFSTLEIQRTEQGDSAMYLCASSLAPTAPLHFGNGTRLTVT.

This clone has more than one count but fewer than ten. Other nucleotide sequences from this sample produce the same CDR3. The chain has TRBV10-3 and TRBJ2-1, with D maybe TRBD1 (6 bases). V dropped 0 bases and J dropped 4 bases, with 10 bases sitting between them. The germline gives CDR1 ENHRY, CDR2 SYGVKD. The CDR3 spans 15 residues. CDR3 region: CAISESTGTYNEQFF. The CDR3, as DNA: TGTGCCATCAGTGAGTCGACGGGGACATACAATGAGCAGTTCTTC.

This clone came up once. CDR3: CASSPAGGSTKNGYTF. The CDR3 nucleotides read TGTGCCAGCAGCCCTGCGGGGGGCTCCACGAAAAATGGCTACACCTTC. This chain links TRBV5-4 with TRBJ1-2; D may be TRBD1 (6 bases). Trimming pared 4 bases from V and 6 bases from J, leaving 22 bases between. This CDR3 region has 16 residues. Germline V lookup: CDR1 SGHNT, CDR2 YYREEE (reference sequence).

The rearrangement links TRBV19 to TRBJ2-5, with 8 bases identical to TRBD1. The J segment lost 1 base and the V segment lost 3 bases, leaving 4 bases of the junction unmatched. The germline gives CDR1 LNHDA, CDR2 SQIVND (reference sequence). The CDR3 covers 15 residues. This CDR3 is CASSIGQGFQETQYF. The CDR3 DNA is TGTGCCAGTAGTATCGGACAGGGCTTCCAAGAGACCCAGTACTTC.

This clone was observed a few times. The chain links TRBV27 to TRBJ1-1, with TRBD1 matching over 7 bases. This CDR3 has 13 residues. V trimming: 5 bases; J trimming: 5 bases; junction bases outside the gene matches: 5. Germline loops: CDR1 MNHEY, CDR2 SMNVEV (reference sequence). The CDR3 DNA reads TGTGCCAGCAGTGAACAGGGGAGGACTGAAGCTTTCTTT. Amino acid sequence: CASSEQGRTEAFF.

The V call is TRBV10-2, the J call TRBJ1-2; possible D gene TRBD1, 5 bases. The germline gives CDR1 WSHSY, CDR2 SAAADI. Deletions cut 7 bases from V and 5 bases from J, with 17 bases between. This CDR3 is built from 14 residues. The CDR3 DNA follows: TGCGCCAGCACCAGTGTGGACCAGGGATATGGCTACACCTTC. Translated, it gives CASTSVDQGYGYTF.

The chain has TRBV11-3 and TRBJ2-3; D is undetermined. Trimming removed 1 base at V and 7 bases at J, with 9 bases between. Germline V gives CDR1 SGHNT, CDR2 YENEEA. This CDR3 is built from 13 residues. The CDR3 DNA follows: TGTGCCAGCAGCTTAGGGCTAGTTAATACGCAGTATTTT. Its protein product is CASSLGLVNTQYF.

The chain employs TRBV5-6 and TRBJ2-7; a weak D match, TRBD1 (6 bases). V lost 2 bases to trimming and J lost 2 bases, with 23 bases between them. Germline lookup yields CDR1 SGHDT and CDR2 YYEEEE. The CDR3 consists of 18 residues. The CDR3 loop is CASSFRQTGSWRTYEQYF. CDR3 coding DNA: TGTGCCAGCAGCTTTCGCCAAACAGGGAGTTGGAGGACCTACGAGCAGTACTTC.

The chain joins TRBV27 to TRBJ2-3; possible D gene TRBD2, 5 bases. Germline CDR1 is MNHEY and CDR2 is SMNVEV (reference sequence). This CDR3 spans 15 amino acids. V lost 3 bases, J lost 4 bases, and 14 bases lay in between. For the CDR3, the DNA is TGTGCCAGCAGTTTCGGGGAAGGGAACGCAGATACGCAGTATTTT. Protein product: CASSFGEGNADTQYF.

The V call is TRBV29-1, the J call TRBJ1-1; 7 bases line up with TRBD1. The CDR3 sequence is 12 residues long. V lost 7 bases, J lost 5 bases, and 7 bases stayed unmatched. Germline assignment: CDR1 SQVTM and CDR2 ANQGSEA. CDR3 bases: TGCAGCGGGATGGCAGGGGGTACTGAAGCTTTCTTT. Translation gives CSGMAGGTEAFF.

The rearrangement links TRBV15 to TRBJ2-7; TRBD2 matches 7 bases. Germline CDR1 and CDR2: LNHNV and YYDKDF (reference sequence). The ends lost 1 base at V and 1 base at J; junction bases unmatched: 4. The CDR3 length is 15 residues. The DNA for the CDR3 is TGTGCCACCAGCAGAGTCCAGGGAGGGTCCTACGAGCAGTACTTC. Protein: CATSRVQGGSYEQYF.

This chain connects TRBV28 to TRBJ1-6; 11 bases agree with TRBD1. Germline lookup yields CDR1 MDHEN and CDR2 SYDVKM. V gave up 7 bases and J gave up 9 bases; unmatched junction bases: 11. The CDR3 is made up of 16 amino acids. The DNA of the CDR3 is TGTGCCAGCACCGGAGGACAGGGGGCGAGAAGTTCACCCCTCCACTTT. Protein product: CASTGGQGARSSPLHF. Supplemented by reference TRBV28 and TRBJ1-6, the full variable domain reads DVKVTQSSRYLVKRTGEKVFLECVQDMDHENMFWYRQDPGLGLRLIYFSYDVKMKEKGDIPEGYSVSREKKERFSLILESASTNQTSMYLCASTGGQGARSSPLHFGNGTRLTVT.

The genes are TRBV27 and TRBJ2-3; 10 bases agree with TRBD2. The CDR3 runs to 17 residues. Germline trimming cut 7 bases from V and 1 base from J; bases unmatched to any gene: 11. Germline V gene data show CDR1 as MNHEY and CDR2 as SMNVEV (reference sequence). This CDR3 is CASNPSGSGLGTDTQYF. In nucleotides, the CDR3 is TGTGCCAGCAACCCTAGCGGGAGTGGACTGGGCACAGATACGCAGTATTTT.

This clone came up a few times. The rearrangement links TRBV4-2 to TRBJ2-7; D possibly corresponds to TRBD2 (5 bases). V dropped 7 bases and J dropped 6 bases, with 13 bases sitting between them. There are 12 residues in the CDR3. Germline V gene sequence: CDR1 LGHNA, CDR2 YNFKEQ. CDR3 region: CASTRNGGEQYF. The DNA of the CDR3 is TGTGCCAGCACCCGAAACGGAGGCGAGCAGTACTTC.

V usage is TRBV5-1 and J usage is TRBJ1-5; 7 nucleotides match TRBD1. Germline trimming cut 5 bases from V and 5 bases from J; bases unmatched to any gene: 4. The CDR3 consists of 13 residues. Germline-derived CDR1 and CDR2 are SGHRS and YFSETQ. CDR3 sequence (DNA): TGCGCCAGCAGGTCCGACAGGGATCAGCCCCAGCATTTT. Amino acid sequence: CASRSDRDQPQHF.

The chain uses TRBV11-1 and TRBJ2-5; weak D call: TRBD1 (6 bases). V was cut by 5 bases and J by 0 bases, with 10 bases left in between. Germline CDR1 and CDR2: SGHAT and FQDESV (reference sequence). CDR3 size: 14 residues. CDR3 protein: CASSLRGYQETQYF. Written as DNA, the CDR3 is TGTGCCAGCAGCCTAAGGGGGTACCAAGAGACCCAGTACTTC.

This chain joins TRBV27 and TRBJ2-1, with 9 bases lining up with TRBD2. The length of the CDR3 is 17 residues. Germline values: CDR1 MNHEY, CDR2 SMNVEV (reference sequence). V lost 3 bases, J lost 6 bases, and 12 bases stayed unmatched. DNA of the CDR3: TGTGCCAGCAGTTTTCTGTTCGGGCGGGAGGGCCCCAATGAGCAGTTCTTC. It specifies CASSFLFGREGPNEQFF.

The chain combines TRBV5-1 with TRBJ2-7; 10 nucleotides agree with TRBD2. The CDR3 loop spans 17 amino acids. Trimming took 4 bases from V and 2 from J; bases not matched to a gene: 12. CDR1 and CDR2 (germline): SGHRS, YFSETQ. In nucleotides, the CDR3 is TGCGCCAGCAGCGTACGATCTAGCGGGGGCCAGACCTACGAGCAGTACTTC. Protein: CASSVRSSGGQTYEQYF.